This section outlines one T cell receptor beta chain sequence together with its context. These data originate in a study of cytomegalovirus exposure and HLA in healthy donors. The PCR had 60 Vbeta and 13 Jbeta primers. Clones were read by immunoSEQ multiplex PCR, and TCRdb kept only the in-frame ones, dropping some. This table has 150,000 to 200,000 clones, 75% to 90% appearing once. Donors in the study were healthy people who gave bone marrow. Germline V gene lookup returns CDR1 SEHNR and CDR2 FQNEAQ (reference sequence). The V gene end was trimmed by 5 bases and the J gene end by 4 bases; junction bases not matched to a gene: 5. This CDR3 region has 16 residues.

The sequence derives from a man aged 45-60 years in good health and CMV-seropositive. The sequencing sample was made of PBMCs. The gene calls are TRBV7-9 and TRBJ2-2; 12 bases map to TRBD2. The CDR3 is CASSRGTSGPTGELFF. Written as DNA, the CDR3 is TGTGCCAGCAGCCGAGGGACTAGCGGGCCCACCGGGGAGCTGTTTTTT.